Listed below are T cell receptor beta chains from one sample, sequenced in a study of type 1 regulatory T cells. No antigen is known for these receptors. TCRdb re-called the reads with MiXCR, one entry per CDR3 protein. The sample includes approximately 23,000 distinct CDR3 sequences, over 60% seen only once; the top ten take roughly an eighth. The sample consisted of cultured T cells, either the whole culture or a sorted T cell fraction (not recorded which). The receptor source for this set is a human donor in good health. Both conserved end residues are part of each CDR3. Each record gives: D gene, V gene, J gene, clone size, CDR3 DNA, CDR3 protein. A D gene is named only where the DNA matches it firmly. A row's size may be missing; if present it is once, few, many or a size class.

.	TRBV9	TRBJ2-1	.	TGTGCCAGCAGCTCTGGACAGCGGGAAGGTGGTAGGCTGTTCTTC	CASSSGQREGGRLFF
TRBD1	TRBV20-1	TRBJ1-5	few	TGCAGTGCTAGAAAAGGACAGGCGAACCAGCCCCAGCATTTT	CSARKGQANQPQHF
.	TRBV5-6	TRBJ2-5	.	TGTGCCAGCAGCTCTGCGGGTTGGACTACCCCATTGGGGACCCAGTACTTC	CASSSAGWTTPLGTQYF
.	TRBV12-3/TRBV12-4	TRBJ1-2	.	TGTGCCAGCACCACCCGGGCCGCTTACTATGGCTACACCTTC	CASTTRAAYYGYTF
.	TRBV5-1	TRBJ2-1	.	TGCGCCAGCAGCTTGGACGGGGTCAACTACAATGAGCAGTTCTTC	CASSLDGVNYNEQFF
.	TRBV11-2	TRBJ1-1	few	TGTGCCAGCAGCTCGAATTACAACACTGAAGCTTTCTTT	CASSSNYNTEAFF
.	TRBV12-3/TRBV12-4	TRBJ2-3	once	TGTGCCAGCAGAAGGACTGTGGGGAACACAGATACGCAGTATTTT	CASRRTVGNTDTQYF
.	TRBV5-5	TRBJ2-7	.	TGTGCCAGCAGCTTATCAGGGGACTACGAGCAGTACTTC	CASSLSGDYEQYF
.	TRBV2	TRBJ1-1	.	TGTGCCAGCAGTGAAGCCAGGGGTGGGAGCACTGAAGCTTTCTTT	CASSEARGGSTEAFF
.	TRBV28	TRBJ1-4	.	TGTGCCAGCTGGGGGGGAACTAATGAAAAACTGTTTTTT	CASWGGTNEKLFF
.	TRBV12-3/TRBV12-4	TRBJ2-7	.	TGTGCCAGCAGTCCCCAAGTCGGACATGTCTACGAGCAGTACTTC	CASSPQVGHVYEQYF
.	TRBV7-2	TRBJ2-3	.	TGTGCCAGCAGCCCCACTAGAGCCTCTCATACGCAGTATTTT	CASSPTRASHTQYF
.	TRBV10-3	TRBJ2-2	.	TGTGCCATGGGGGGGGACAGATCCACCGGGGAGCTGTTTTTT	CAMGGDRSTGELFF
.	TRBV30	TRBJ1-2	.	TGTGCCTGGAGTCAAACTATGGGGGGCTACACCTTC	CAWSQTMGGYTF
TRBD1	TRBV20-1	TRBJ1-1	.	TGCAGTGCTAGAGCCCCCACAGGGGGCACTGAAGCTTTCTTT	CSARAPTGGTEAFF